This TCR beta chain was recorded in a study of PD-1 blockade in classical Hodgkin lymphoma. V dropped 1 base and J dropped 8; count of bases not matched to a gene: 5. The CDR3 length is 16 residues. Looked up from germline, CDR1 is LGHNA and CDR2 is YSLEER. Every one of the patients relapsed after autologous stem cell transplantation (brentuximab vedotin exposure was variable). Sequencing was performed with immunoSEQ multiplex PCR; in TCRdb, only in-frame clones are kept and a portion is missing. The sample holds thousands of clones, about four fifths seen once. The rearrangement joins TRBV4-3 to TRBJ2-1; TRBD2 agrees at 13 bases. This material consisted of peripheral blood mononuclear cells (PBMCs), taken at baseline. The receptor's source is a human donor with classical Hodgkin lymphoma. Here the CDR3 reads CASSQGLAGGKDEQFF. The DNA for the CDR3 is TGCGCCAGCAGCCAAGGACTAGCGGGGGGTAAGGATGAGCAGTTCTTC.